This TCR beta chain was documented in a study of Ad26.COV2.S vaccination and SARS-CoV-2 variants. Overall study context: Enrolled in COV1001, the donor was in the Ad26.COV2.S trial arm, which received the vaccine.

Only in-frame clones appear in the TCRdb table, and some are missing; sequencing was by immunoSEQ multiplex PCR. The sample holds some 300,000 clones, roughly 84% seen once. Treatment defined: some 20 received Ad26.COV2.S at low or high dose, single or two shots; five or six received placebo; per-sample allocation not given. Sampling happened 63 days after the first vaccine or placebo injection. Unmatched junction bases numbered 11, after V lost 7 bases and J lost 4 bases. CDR1 is MNHEY, CDR2 SVGEGT, per germline. The CDR3 is 15 amino acids. The chain has TRBV6-2 or TRBV6-3 and TRBJ2-7, with TRBD1 matching over 9 bases. The sample consisted of peripheral blood, taken in a trial of Ad26.COV2.S vaccine versus placebo. This clonotype was obtained from a person aged 18-60 years who received the Ad26.COV2.S COVID-19 vaccine or a placebo. CDR3 bases: TGTGCCAGCACCCCCCCCGGGACAGGGATGTACGAGCAGTACTTC. It codes for CASTPPGTGMYEQYF.